The present T cell receptor beta chain was sequenced within a study of blood T cell repertoires in COVID-19. The CDR3 extends over 12 amino acids. V was shortened by 1 base and J by 3 bases, with 3 bases between the two germline ends. CDR1 and CDR2 (germline): SGHKS, YYEKEE (reference sequence). This table comes from immunoSEQ multiplex PCR, and its TCRdb copy is limited to in-frame clones, with some not included. The table records fewer than 200,000 clones, about four fifths of them present only once. Sequenced sample: peripheral blood. V is TRBV5-5 and J is TRBJ2-3; D gene uncertain. The sequence came from a woman in her forties with COVID-19, enrolled during active disease. This CDR3 reads CASSLLTDTQYF. The CDR3 region has the DNA TGTGCCAGCAGCTTGCTGACAGATACGCAGTATTTT.